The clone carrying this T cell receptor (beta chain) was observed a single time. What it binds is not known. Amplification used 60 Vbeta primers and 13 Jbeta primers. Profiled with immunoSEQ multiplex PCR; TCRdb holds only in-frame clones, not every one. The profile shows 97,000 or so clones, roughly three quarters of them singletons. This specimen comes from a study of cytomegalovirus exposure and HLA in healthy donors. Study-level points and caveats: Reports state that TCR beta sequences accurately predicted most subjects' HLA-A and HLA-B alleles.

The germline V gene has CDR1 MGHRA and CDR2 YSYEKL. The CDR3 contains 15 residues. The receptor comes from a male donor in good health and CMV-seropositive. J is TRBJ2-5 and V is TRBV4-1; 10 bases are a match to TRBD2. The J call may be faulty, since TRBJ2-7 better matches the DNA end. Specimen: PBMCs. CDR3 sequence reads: CASSPIAGGGDEQYF. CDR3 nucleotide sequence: TGCGCCAGCAGCCCAATAGCGGGAGGCGGGGACGAGCAGTACTTC.